This T cell receptor (beta chain) comes out of a study of shared clonotypes between healthy human individuals. Study results and caveats: Memory subsets generally showed smaller estimated richness than naive subsets did.

A word on this clone: Its antigen is unknown.

Genomic DNA from each subset was divided evenly over several immunoSEQ plates. This table comes from immunoSEQ multiplex PCR, and its TCRdb copy is limited to in-frame clones, with some not included. The sample includes some 2,000,000 clones, roughly 94% of them seen just once. Naivety among CD8 cells was defined by CD45RO negativity and positive CCR7 selection, thereby excluding terminally differentiated effector memory CD45RA+ cells. This CDR3 is 13 amino acids long. Trimming shortened V by 4 bases and J by 8 bases, and 13 bases separated the two germline ends. Germline CDR1 reads SGHRS; CDR2 reads YFSETQ.

The rearrangement joins TRBV5-1 to TRBJ2-1; no definite D call. The clonotype comes from a man between 18 and 35 years old in good health. Sequenced material: naive CD8+ T cells sorted from blood. In DNA form, the CDR3 reads TGCGCCAGCAGCATTACTGGGGTCGATGAGCAGTTCTTC. Encoded protein: CASSITGVDEQFF. The whole variable domain, remainder taken from reference TRBV5-1 and TRBJ2-1, is KAGVTQTPRYLIKTRGQQVTLSCSPISGHRSVSWYQQTPGQGLQFLFEYFSETQRNKGNFPGRFSGRQFSNSRSEMNVSTLELGDSALYLCASSITGVDEQFFGPGTRLTVL.